This TCR beta chain was recovered during a study of T cell repertoires in cytomegalovirus infection. Turning to the study itself: Carrying CMV and the relevant HLA type showed in public TCR beta signatures. Overall study results and limits: Carriers of CMV and the relevant HLA type were discriminated by public TCR beta frequency. Within the response measured ex vivo, HLA-C-restricted CMV-specific TCR beta clonotypes were dominant.

The germline gives CDR1 DFQATT, CDR2 SNEGSKA (reference sequence). There are 13 residues in the CDR3. Trimming removed 6 bases at V and 4 bases at J, with 15 bases between. In this sample, this clonotype turned up many times. Its cognate antigen is unknown. From the reads, TCRdb called clonotypes with MiXCR, one entry per CDR3 protein. The sample lists approximately 76,000 distinct CDR3 sequences, 3.7% occurring once. The J gene is TRBJ1-2, the V gene TRBV20-1, with D hard to call. This clonotype originated in a human donor in good health (CMV status not recorded). Some clones in this sample may be carry-over from other donors' samples. The sequenced sample consisted of PBMCs. The chain's CDR3 is CSAGSDGPYGYTF. The CDR3 DNA is TGCAGTGCGGGGTCGGACGGCCCCTATGGCTACACCTTC.